Below, one TCR beta chain is given with its context. What it binds is not known. CD4+ T cells from unexposed donors were obtained before the COVID-19 pandemic (2011-2018). Naive and memory CD4+ T cells were separated from cryopreserved PBMCs. These data belong to a study of CD4 T cells in relation to SARS-CoV-2 and coronaviruses. The study's findings and limits: Approximately 65% of donors had memory CD4+ clonotypes crossrecognizing SARS-CoV-2 and common cold coronavirus spike. SARS-CoV-2-driven expansion was significantly weaker in crossreactive than monoreactive clones.

Deep TCR-beta sequencing used DNA from uncultured naive and memory CD4+ T cells. Data came from immunoSEQ multiplex PCR; TCRdb stores just in-frame clones and leaves some out. The sample consists of approximately 59,000 clones, about nine tenths of them appearing once. The V segment lost 2 bases and the J segment 10 bases; nucleotides outside the gene matches: 15. Germline V gene data show CDR1 as GTSNPN and CDR2 as SVGIG (reference sequence). The CDR3 is 18 residues long. This chain connects TRBV30 to TRBJ1-6, with 12 bases fitting TRBD1. This sequence was found in a human donor in good health. The sample consisted of memory CD4+ T cells from PBMCs. In nucleotides, the CDR3 is TGTGCCTGGAGTCCCTCCCGAGGGACAGGGGGCTTTGGGTCACCCCTCCACTTT. Amino acid sequence: CAWSPSRGTGGFGSPLHF.